This T cell receptor (beta chain) is drawn from a study of blood T cell repertoires in COVID-19. This clone was observed at least ten times. Participants spanned ages about 18 to 89 years and resided in 20 to 30 US areas. TCRdb's table, derived via immunoSEQ multiplex PCR, lists solely in-frame clones and lacks some. The sample consists of about 260,000 clones, more than 80% of them appearing once. From germline, CDR1 is MNHEY and CDR2 SMNVEV (reference sequence). CDR3 length: 17 residues. The ends lost 3 bases at V and 2 bases at J; junction bases unmatched: 12. The sequenced sample was PBMCs or T cells enriched from blood (not recorded which). The J gene is TRBJ2-7, the V gene TRBV27, with 8 positions matching TRBD1. The clonotype comes from a woman under 30 who had recovered from COVID-19. CDR3 loop: CASSFTWTGSFPYEQYF. For the CDR3, the DNA is TGTGCCAGCAGTTTCACCTGGACAGGGAGTTTCCCCTACGAGCAGTACTTC.